The 11 T cell receptor beta chains given below trace back to one sample, sequenced in a study of T-cell reconstitution after alpha-beta-depleted transplantation in children. Preparing the TCRbeta library involved the use of unique molecular identifiers. One entry per CDR3 protein results from TCRdb running MiXCR on the PCR reads. Among thousands of distinct CDR3 sequences listed, about 12% were seen once. Sequenced here: PBMCs, mostly from graft donor cells, sampled 60 days after TCRalphabeta/CD19-depleted stem cell transplant. The receptor set was obtained from a patient aged 2-15 years who had a stem cell transplant for inherited bone marrow failure, so the T cells may come from the graft donor.

This clonotype was recorded at least ten times. The conserved phenylalanine or tryptophan normally closing the CDR3 is absent here, so this likely arose from a read error. The rearrangement uses TRBV20-1 and TRBJ2-1; TRBD2 might be the D (5 bases). CDR1 and CDR2 from the germline V gene are DFQATT and SNEGSKA (reference sequence). Trimming stripped 7 bases from V and 0 bases from J, with 13 bases between. This CDR3 is 14 amino acids long. In DNA form, the CDR3 reads TGCAGTGGACCTAGCCGTCACTCCTACAATGAGCAGTTCGTC. Its translation is CSGPSRHSYNEQFV.

Only one count was recorded for this clonotype. The chain recombines TRBV11-1 with TRBJ2-5; TRBD2 aligns across 15 bases. The CDR3 has 18 amino acids. V lost 5 bases to trimming and J lost 1 base; unmatched junction nucleotides: 8. CDR1 is SGHAT, CDR2 FQDESV, per germline (reference sequence). CDR3 bases: TGTGCCAGCAGCCCTGGGACTAGCGGGAGGCATTCCCAAGAGACCCAGTACTTC. Translation gives CASSPGTSGRHSQETQYF.

This clonotype appeared a few times. The chain employs TRBV4-2 and TRBJ2-7; 8 bases line up with TRBD2. This CDR3 region has 18 residues. Trimming took 4 bases from V and 3 from J; bases not matched to a gene: 17. Per the germline V gene, CDR1 is LGHNA and CDR2 is YNFKEQ. The chain's CDR3 is CASSPWRVGRASYYEQYF. The CDR3 DNA reads TGTGCCAGCAGCCCCTGGCGGGTCGGGAGGGCCTCTTACTACGAGCAGTACTTC.

Many counts were recorded for this clonotype. The J gene is TRBJ2-1, the V gene TRBV6-1; perhaps TRBD2 as D (5 bases). The length of the CDR3 is 12 residues. Germline values: CDR1 MNHNS, CDR2 SASEGT. Trimming took 11 bases from V and 6 from J, leaving 14 bases between them. Here the CDR3 reads CAGGAALNEQFF. CDR3 in DNA: TGTGCCGGAGGAGCGGCACTCAATGAGCAGTTCTTC.

This clonotype was seen at least ten times. The gene calls are TRBV7-9 and TRBJ1-4; 8 bases line up with TRBD1. Trimming at V came to 5 bases and at J to 10 bases, leaving 15 bases not matched to a gene. This CDR3 comprises 16 residues. The germline gives CDR1 SEHNR, CDR2 FQNEAQ (reference sequence). CDR3 bases: TGTGCCAGCAGCCCCCCGAGGACAGGGTTTCGTCGAAAACTGTTTTTT. Its translation is CASSPPRTGFRRKLFF.

This clonotype was detected many times. V gene TRBV7-2 combines with J gene TRBJ2-7, with D unresolved. The ends were cut back, 3 bases at V and 1 base at J, with 10 bases in the middle. Germline loops: CDR1 SGHTA, CDR2 FQGNSA. This CDR3 has 14 amino acids. In nucleotides, the CDR3 is TGTGCCAGCAGCTTTGGAGACTCTTCCTACGAGCAGTACTTC. Its translation: CASSFGDSSYEQYF. Full variable domain (outside the CDR3, taken from reference TRBV7-2 and TRBJ2-7): GAGVSQSPSNKVTEKGKDVELRCDPISGHTALYWYRQSLGQGLEFLIYFQGNSAPDKSGLPSDRFSAERTGGSVSTLTIQRTQQEDSAVYLCASSFGDSSYEQYFGPGTRLTVT.

This clonotype has a count of ten or more. V is TRBV6-5 and J is TRBJ2-7, with 10 nucleotides matching TRBD1. The CDR3 extends over 16 amino acids. Per the germline V gene, CDR1 is MNHEY and CDR2 is SVGAGI. J was trimmed by 0 bases and V by 4 bases; bases with no gene match: 6. DNA of the CDR3: TGTGCCAGCAGTTCCGGGAGGGACAGGGGCTCCTACGAGCAGTACTTC. Translating gives CASSSGRDRGSYEQYF.

This clonotype has ten or more counts. The V and J genes are TRBV4-3 and TRBJ2-1; 10 bases line up with TRBD2. The CDR3 sequence is 14 residues long. V lost 2 bases to trimming and J lost 5 bases; unmatched junction nucleotides: 0. Germline-derived CDR1 and CDR2 are LGHNA and YSLEER. As DNA, the CDR3 is TGCGCCAGCAGCCAACTAGCGGGAGACAATGAGCAGTTCTTC. Amino acids: CASSQLAGDNEQFF.

This clonotype was seen a handful of times. The chain is built from TRBV23-1 and TRBJ2-4; 7 nucleotides match TRBD1. TRBV23-1 is sorted into the ORF group, with uncertain function. The CDR3 loop spans 18 amino acids. Unmatched junction bases numbered 12, after V lost 4 bases and J lost 0 bases. The CDR3 region has the DNA TGCGCCAGCAGTCCGGGACAGAGAAATAGCTTAGCCAAAAACATTCAGTACTTC. Protein sequence: CASSPGQRNSLAKNIQYF.

This clonotype was counted many times. The chain uses TRBV27 and TRBJ2-7, with 7 bases fitting TRBD2. The CDR3 contains 15 residues. Germline-derived CDR1 and CDR2 are MNHEY and SMNVEV (reference sequence). The V gene end was trimmed by 5 bases and the J gene end by 0 bases; junction bases not matched to a gene: 7. The CDR3 is CASSPTSAYSYEQYF. The CDR3 nucleotides are TGTGCCAGCAGTCCCACTAGCGCCTACTCCTACGAGCAGTACTTC.

Ten or more counts support this clonotype. The chain recombines TRBV7-8 with TRBJ2-1, with 13 bases lining up with TRBD2. Trimming at V came to 5 bases and at J to 8 bases, leaving 6 bases not matched to a gene. The CDR3 consists of 15 residues. Germline-derived CDR1 and CDR2 are SGHVS and FQNEAQ. CDR3: CASSTQLAGGYEQFF. In nucleotides, the CDR3 is TGTGCCAGCAGCACACAACTAGCGGGAGGGTATGAGCAGTTCTTC.